This TCR beta chain was retrieved from a study of T cell repertoires in cytomegalovirus infection (dated 2019 in TCRdb). Background on the whole study: Peptide stimulations targeted recently identified HLA-C-restricted CMV epitopes, whose presentation resists viral immunomodulation, together with well-studied HLA-B-restricted epitopes. Because public TCR beta signatures pointed to carriage of CMV infection together with the matching HLA type, the HLA type of each donor mattered for the analysis.

The full study reports these points: The ex vivo response was dominated by HLA-C-restricted CMV-specific TCR beta clonotypes, which also provided the single most frequent clonotype in two of eight donors. In both this cohort and an independent roughly 400-donor cohort, the cumulative frequency of public TCR beta family members distinguished carriers of CMV infection plus the relevant HLA type.

The sample's treatment or condition label is to be understood as: in vitro stimulation with specific CMV peptide epitopes to enrich CMV-specific T cells. Sequencing took place on an Illumina HiSeq 1500. TCRdb applied fastp at Q25 and MiXCR to the public reads, then kept only in-frame beta chains. Duplicate CDR3 protein sequences are folded into a single record with the most common DNA and genes. Here the sample has approximately 910,000 distinct CDR3 sequences; around 30% occur a single time. About 14% of the sample lies in the top ten. The junction shows trimming of 6 bases on V and 5 bases on J, plus 17 bases between the germline ends. The CDR3 numbers 14 residues from cysteine through phenylalanine. Left in the record is the CDR3 DNA by itself, 42 bases read in frame from the first base. This clonotype occurred a few times. It lacks a known antigen. Base-call qualities are not available, and no considerably larger clone is one nucleotide away.

Sequenced material: cultured CD8+ T cells from PBMCs, taken from culture after CMV antigen stimulation. This clonotype was sampled from a human donor in good health (CMV status not recorded). Some clones in this sample may be carry-over from other donors' samples. The receptor chain draws on TRBV12-3 or TRBV12-4 and TRBJ2-7, with no D gene named confidently. The CDR3: CASSPTHSGHEQYF. At the DNA level, the sequence is TGTGCCAGCAGCCCGACGCACAGTGGTCACGAGCAGTACTTC.